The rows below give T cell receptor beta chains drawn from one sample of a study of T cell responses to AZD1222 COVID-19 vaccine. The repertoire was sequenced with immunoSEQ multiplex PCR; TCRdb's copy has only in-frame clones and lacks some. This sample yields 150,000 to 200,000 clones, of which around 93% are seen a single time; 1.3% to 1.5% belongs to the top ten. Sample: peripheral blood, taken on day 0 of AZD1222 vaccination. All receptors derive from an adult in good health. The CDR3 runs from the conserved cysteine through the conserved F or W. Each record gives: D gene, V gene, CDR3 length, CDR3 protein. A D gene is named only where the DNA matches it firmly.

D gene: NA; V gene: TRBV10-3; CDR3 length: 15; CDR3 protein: CAISERAASSYEQYF
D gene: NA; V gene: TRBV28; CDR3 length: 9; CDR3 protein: CGACTEAFF
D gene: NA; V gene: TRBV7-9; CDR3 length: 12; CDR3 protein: CASTLRGGSAFF
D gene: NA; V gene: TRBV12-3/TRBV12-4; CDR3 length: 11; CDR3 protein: CASSPRTEAFF
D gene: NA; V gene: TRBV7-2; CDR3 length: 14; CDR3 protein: CASSYGLAPDTQYF
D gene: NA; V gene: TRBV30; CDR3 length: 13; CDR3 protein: CAWSPGRPDTQYF
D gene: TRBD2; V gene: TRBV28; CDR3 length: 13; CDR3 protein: CASRTSGVETQYF
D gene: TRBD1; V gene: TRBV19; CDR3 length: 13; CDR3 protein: CASTGQGAYEQYF
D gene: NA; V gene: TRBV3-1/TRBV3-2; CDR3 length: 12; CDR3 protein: CASSPLSGVAFF
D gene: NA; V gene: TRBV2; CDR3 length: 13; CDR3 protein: CASSGLPQETQYF
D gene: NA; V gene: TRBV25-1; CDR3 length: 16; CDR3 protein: CASSGGTGTTNSPLHF
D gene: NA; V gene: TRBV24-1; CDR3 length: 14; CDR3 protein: CATSDSALTGKLFF
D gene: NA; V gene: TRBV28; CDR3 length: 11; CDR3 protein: CASMSTYEQYF
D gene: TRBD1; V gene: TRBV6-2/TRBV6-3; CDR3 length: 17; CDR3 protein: CASSSPGTGSPIKPQHF
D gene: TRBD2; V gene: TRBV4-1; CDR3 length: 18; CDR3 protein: CASSQGRTSGPHQETQYF
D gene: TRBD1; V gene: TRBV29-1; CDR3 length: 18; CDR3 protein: CSVEGAKGQGTMNTEAFF
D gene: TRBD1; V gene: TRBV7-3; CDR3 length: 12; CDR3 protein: CASRPPGGEQFF
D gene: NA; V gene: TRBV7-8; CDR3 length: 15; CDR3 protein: CASSRAGQDIYEQYF
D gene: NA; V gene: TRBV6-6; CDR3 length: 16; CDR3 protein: CASSYGLGVRNTEAFF
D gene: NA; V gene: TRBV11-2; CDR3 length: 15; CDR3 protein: CASSLDGYGNNEQFF
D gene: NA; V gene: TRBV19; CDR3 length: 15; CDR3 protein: CASSPSVGPNEKLFF
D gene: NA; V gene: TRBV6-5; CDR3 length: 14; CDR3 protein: CASRPGLSPNEQFF
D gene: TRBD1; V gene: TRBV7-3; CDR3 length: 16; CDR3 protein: CASSLTGGQGNNEQFF
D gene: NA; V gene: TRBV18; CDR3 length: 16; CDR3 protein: CASSPGGPGTNQPQHF
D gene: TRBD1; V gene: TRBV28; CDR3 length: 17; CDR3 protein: CASRTPTGGISNQPQHF
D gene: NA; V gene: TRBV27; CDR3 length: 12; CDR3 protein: CASSSTSGGYTF
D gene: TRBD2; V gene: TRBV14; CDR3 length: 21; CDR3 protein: CASSQERGYPRSGRATDTQYF
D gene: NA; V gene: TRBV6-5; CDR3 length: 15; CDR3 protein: CASSYGQGRVSPLHF